Reported below is one T cell receptor beta chain. CDR1 and CDR2 from the germline V gene are GTSNPN and SVGIG (reference sequence). The CDR3 has 11 residues. Trimming removed 3 bases at V and 6 bases at J, with 9 bases between. This sample was taken from a study of control samples from healthy donors and cancer patients. TCRdb keeps only in-frame clones here, not all; method: immunoSEQ multiplex PCR. Of approximately 110,000 clones detected, 85% to 90% appear once; the ten largest clones hold approximately 16%. The clonotype originates from a woman in her forties or fifties in good health. The chain employs TRBV30 and TRBJ2-7, with a weak D call TRBD2 (5 bases). Sequenced sample: blood. The CDR3 region is CAWRNEGEQYF. The CDR3 region has the DNA TGTGCCTGGAGAAACGAGGGCGAGCAGTACTTC.